This is a list of T cell receptor beta chains from one sample in a study of blood T cell repertoires in COVID-19. Using immunoSEQ multiplex PCR, the repertoire was profiled, and TCRdb retains in-frame clones only, with some absent. The repertoire holds fewer than 450,000 clones, with approximately 88% as singletons. Input material: PBMCs or T cells enriched from blood (not recorded which). These receptors originate from a woman aged 40-49 years with acute COVID-19. Both conserved end residues are part of each CDR3. D genes are given only for firm matches. Not every row has a clone size; where given, it reads once, few, many or a size class.

J	D	V	size	CDR3	DNA
TRBJ1-6	TRBD1	TRBV5-1	once	CASSPGTGGYNSPLHF	TGCGCCAGCAGCCCCGGGACAGGCGGGTATAATTCACCCCTCCACTTT
TRBJ1-5	-	TRBV30	-	CAWSAAGWGQPQHF	TGTGCCTGGAGTGCCGCAGGGTGGGGTCAGCCCCAGCATTTT
TRBJ1-1	-	TRBV4-1	-	CASSQDRANTEAFF	TGCGCCAGCAGCCAAGATCGAGCCAACACTGAAGCTTTCTTT
TRBJ1-5	-	TRBV6-5	-	CASSPTGYNQPQHF	TGTGCCAGCAGTCCCACAGGGTACAATCAGCCCCAGCATTTT
TRBJ2-1	TRBD1	TRBV6-1	-	CASSDKGQGYDEQFF	TGTGCCAGCAGTGATAAGGGACAGGGGTACGATGAGCAGTTCTTC
TRBJ1-2	-	TRBV6-1	few	CASSELSVTYGYTF	TGTGCCAGCAGTGAACTCTCGGTCACCTATGGCTACACCTTC
TRBJ2-2	TRBD1	TRBV29-1	-	CSVRTGGAGTGELFF	TGCAGCGTACGGACAGGGGGCGCGGGGACCGGGGAGCTGTTTTTT
TRBJ2-2	TRBD2	TRBV3-1/TRBV3-2	-	CATKRLAGANTGELFF	TGTGCCACGAAAAGACTAGCGGGGGCGAACACCGGGGAGCTGTTTTTT
TRBJ1-2	-	TRBV2	-	CASSEGGGAYYGYTF	TGTGCCAGCAGTGAAGGGGGGGGCGCATACTATGGCTACACCTTC
TRBJ1-2	TRBD1	TRBV30	-	CACRKDRAFYGYTF	TGTGCCTGCCGAAAGGACAGGGCTTTCTATGGCTACACCTTC
TRBJ2-7	-	TRBV21-1	-	CASSRTGVTAYEQYF	TGTGCCAGCAGTCGGACAGGGGTGACGGCCTACGAGCAGTACTTC
TRBJ1-5	-	TRBV7-2	-	CASSLVGGRSNQPQHF	TGTGCCAGCAGCTTAGTAGGGGGAAGGAGCAATCAGCCCCAGCATTTT
TRBJ2-4	TRBD2	TRBV10-3	-	CAISENSGGANIQYF	TGTGCCATCAGTGAGAATAGCGGGGGGGCAAACATTCAGTACTTC
TRBJ1-6	-	TRBV6-5	-	CASSPRQDTSPLHF	TGTGCCAGCAGTCCGCGACAGGACACTTCACCCCTCCACTTT
TRBJ1-3	-	TRBV4-2	-	CASSQDLTEVVNTIYF	TGTGCCAGCAGCCAAGATCTGACAGAGGTCGTGAACACCATATATTTT
TRBJ2-7	TRBD1	TRBV7-2	-	CASSHTTGGYEQYF	TGTGCCAGCAGCCATACTACAGGGGGCTACGAGCAGTACTTC
TRBJ1-5	TRBD1	TRBV2	-	CASRTRDRGVLDQPQHF	TGTGCCAGCAGGACCCGGGACAGGGGGGTGTTGGATCAGCCCCAGCATTTT
TRBJ1-1	-	TRBV2	-	CASRANTEAFF	TGTGCCAGCAGGGCTAACACTGAAGCTTTCTTT
TRBJ1-2	TRBD1	TRBV5-4	-	CASSNRQGNYGYTF	TGTGCCAGCAGTAACCGACAGGGAAACTATGGCTACACCTTC
TRBJ2-2	TRBD1	TRBV5-5	-	CASSRGGFDTGELFF	TGTGCCAGCAGCCGAGGGGGCTTCGACACCGGGGAGCTGTTTTTT
TRBJ1-2	-	TRBV29-1	-	CSVERGDYGYTF	TGCAGCGTTGAAAGGGGTGACTATGGCTACACCTTC
TRBJ2-5	-	TRBV7-9	-	CASSSPPGETQYF	TGTGCCAGCAGCTCCCCCCCCGGGGAGACCCAGTACTTC
TRBJ2-2	-	TRBV5-1	-	CASSLWQANTGELFF	TGCGCCAGCAGCTTGTGGCAGGCGAACACCGGGGAGCTGTTTTTT
TRBJ1-1	-	TRBV6-5	once	CASSYEGLTEAFF	TGTGCCAGCAGTTACGAGGGTTTGACTGAAGCTTTCTTT
TRBJ1-1	-	TRBV12-2	-	CASPRGQASEAFF	TGTGCAAGTCCCCGAGGACAGGCGTCTGAAGCTTTCTTT
TRBJ1-1	TRBD1	TRBV7-9	-	CASSLADRGLTEAFF	TGTGCCAGCAGCTTAGCGGACAGGGGGCTAACTGAAGCTTTCTTT
TRBJ1-1	TRBD1	TRBV13	-	CASSSGTDLNTEAFF	TGTGCCAGCAGCTCCGGGACAGACTTGAACACTGAAGCTTTCTTT
TRBJ1-2	-	TRBV6-6	few	CATRGEHGYTF	TGTGCCACCCGGGGGGAGCATGGCTACACCTTC
TRBJ1-6	TRBD1	TRBV4-2	-	CASSQGLMGQGGNSPLHF	TGTGCCAGCAGCCAAGGCTTAATGGGACAGGGCGGTAATTCACCCCTCCACTTT
TRBJ1-1	TRBD1	TRBV29-1	-	CSGLTGSWGTEAFF	TGCAGCGGGCTGACAGGGTCTTGGGGCACTGAAGCTTTCTTT
TRBJ2-7	TRBD1	TRBV27	once	CASSWGQGSLEQYF	TGTGCCAGCAGTTGGGGACAGGGTTCCTTAGAGCAGTACTTC
TRBJ2-2	-	TRBV10-1	-	CASSEGRLNTGELFF	TGCGCCAGCAGTGAGGGCAGGTTGAACACCGGGGAGCTGTTTTTT
TRBJ1-2	-	TRBV6-1	-	CASSEGVSPGNYGYTF	TGTGCCAGCAGTGAGGGCGTTTCGCCTGGGAACTATGGCTACACCTTC